This is a list of T cell receptor beta chains from one sample in a study of OX40 agonist ivuxolimab in advanced cancers. The method was immunoSEQ multiplex PCR; TCRdb's version includes in-frame clones alone and lacks a portion of them. The table includes 65,000 to 75,000 clones, roughly 90% detected once. The specimen was CD4+ or CD8+ T cells sorted from blood, collected in a trial of the OX40 agonist ivuxolimab. These receptors all stem from an adult with an advanced solid tumor such as melanoma, head and neck, liver or kidney cancer. Each CDR3 is given with its conserved first and last residue. D genes are given only for firm matches.

v_gene	d_gene	j_gene	CDR3nt	CDR3aa
TRBV5-1	-	TRBJ1-2	TGCGCCAGCAGCTTGGCCCCGGATTCGGGTGGCTACACCTTC	CASSLAPDSGGYTF
TRBV7-9	TRBD1	TRBJ2-1	TGTGCCAGCAGCTTAATTGGATCGACAGGGGCCTCCTACAATGAGCAGTTCTTC	CASSLIGSTGASYNEQFF
TRBV28	-	TRBJ1-5	TGTGCCAGCAGTTTCAGGGGAAAGGGGGACAATCAGCCCCAGCATTTT	CASSFRGKGDNQPQHF
TRBV19	-	TRBJ1-4	TGTGCCAGTAGTATAAAGATGGCTAATGAAAAACTGTTTTTT	CASSIKMANEKLFF
TRBV29-1	TRBD1	TRBJ2-7	TGCAGCGTTGAAGGACAGGGGGCGCATTACGAGCAGTACTTC	CSVEGQGAHYEQYF
TRBV25-1	TRBD2	TRBJ2-1	TGTGCCAGCAGTGTGGCAGGGAGGGGAGACAATGAGCAGTTCTTC	CASSVAGRGDNEQFF
TRBV5-1	TRBD2	TRBJ2-3	TGCGCCAGCAGAGAGCTAGCGGGAGCATGGGTCACAGATACGCAGTATTTT	CASRELAGAWVTDTQYF
TRBV11-1	-	TRBJ2-7	TGTGCCAGCAGCTCCCGGGACAGGCGGGGGGAGCAGTACTTC	CASSSRDRRGEQYF
TRBV28	TRBD1	TRBJ1-5	TGTGCCACCCGAAAGACAGGGGCTCAGCCCCAGCATTTT	CATRKTGAQPQHF
TRBV11-1	TRBD2	TRBJ2-3	TGTGCCAGCAGCTTAGGGATAGCGGGAACCACAGATACGCAGTATTTT	CASSLGIAGTTDTQYF
TRBV11-2	TRBD2	TRBJ2-1	TGTGCCAGCAGCCACGGACTAGCGGGAATTAATGAGCAGTTCTTC	CASSHGLAGINEQFF
TRBV19	-	TRBJ1-5	TGTGCCAGTAACCCCCTTATTGGGGACACTGGGGGAGATCAGCCCCAGCATTTT	CASNPLIGDTGGDQPQHF
TRBV19	TRBD1	TRBJ2-7	TGTGCCAGTAGTATCCGGACAGGGAATTCGGGTGAGCAGTACTTC	CASSIRTGNSGEQYF
TRBV6-4	-	TRBJ1-3	TGTGCCAGCAGTGACTCGAGACCCCCTCGCCGGGGTGGAAACACCATATATTTT	CASSDSRPPRRGGNTIYF
TRBV14	TRBD1	TRBJ2-7	TGTGCCAGCAGCCCCTGGACAGGGGACGAGCAGTACTTC	CASSPWTGDEQYF
TRBV19	TRBD1	TRBJ1-2	TGTGCCAGTAGCATGACAGGGCCCGGCCCATATGGCTACACCTTC	CASSMTGPGPYGYTF